The entry that follows covers one T cell receptor (beta chain) sequence. These data belong to a study of blood T cell repertoires in COVID-19. About the research overall: Samples of COVID-19 (acute and convalescent) were obtained from the United States, Italy and Spain. The cDNA or gDNA used as material had been derived from T cells, B-cell-depleted T cells, or PBMCs.

CDR1 is SEHNR and CDR2 is FQNEAQ in the germline V gene (reference sequence). V was trimmed by 1 base and J by 4 bases, leaving 14 bases between them. CDR3 length: 15 amino acids. Patients at the Seattle site were enrolled during active infection and followed longitudinally. How the authors handled the data: Using reference gene primer amplification, nucleated cell counts were estimated. This table comes from immunoSEQ multiplex PCR, and its TCRdb copy is limited to in-frame clones, with some not included. V, J and clone size are those of that table, while D and trimming were read from the DNA. The top ten clones hold 16% of a sample with around 68,000 clones, about 90% of them seen once.

The chain couples TRBV7-9 to TRBJ2-7, with D uncertain. This TCR was sampled from a man between 35 and 55 years old with COVID-19, enrolled during active disease. Sequencing was done on a sample of peripheral blood. This CDR3 reads CASSLGSGAAYEQYF. The DNA of the CDR3 is TGTGCCAGCAGCTTAGGCTCAGGCGCAGCATACGAGCAGTACTTC.